One and the same sample provided the 28 T cell receptor beta chains below, sequenced in a study of T-cell memory formation after mild COVID-19 (dated by TCRdb to the early 2020s). The library relied on 5' RACE. TCRdb records Illumina NovaSeq 6000 as the sequencer. TCRdb cleaned the public reads at Q25 with fastp, built clones with MiXCR and kept in-frame beta chains. A single entry per CDR3 protein holds the most common genes and DNA from its merged rows. In all, the sample holds roughly 600,000 distinct CDR3 sequences, and about a sixth of those were seen once. About 11% of the sample belongs to the ten largest clones. Sample: PBMCs or a T cell subset sorted from them (not recorded which). The receptors shown here come from an adult woman who had mild COVID-19 (a few samples of this study predate the infection). The sample titles of this study are shuffled in the database, so cell type and time point are left out; the donor was told from shared clones.

The gene calls are TRBV7-3 and TRBJ2-3; TRBD1 is a possible D gene (5 bases). Trimming removed 5 bases from V and 4 bases from J, with 13 bases in between. The CDR3 is 14 residues long. CDR1 is SGHTA and CDR2 is FQGTGA in the germline V gene. The CDR3, as DNA: TGTGCCAGCAGCCCGAATCGACAGCCAGATACGCAGTATTTT. Protein: CASSPNRQPDTQYF.

The rearrangement links TRBV5-5 to TRBJ2-7; 9 bases are shared with TRBD2. In germline, CDR1 is SGHKS, CDR2 YYEKEE (reference sequence). CDR3 size: 15 residues. V shed 2 bases and J 3 bases; nucleotides not matched to a gene: 6. CDR3 sequence reads: CASSFETSGIYEQYF. CDR3 bases: TGTGCCAGCAGCTTCGAGACTAGCGGTATCTACGAGCAGTACTTC.

With respect to this clonotype: One end of the junction is discordant with germline, which a read error may explain. The V and J genes are TRBV7-2 and TRBJ2-3; tentative D call: TRBD1 (5 bases). CDR1 and CDR2 (germline): SGHTA, FQGNSA. This CDR3 comprises 13 residues. DNA for the CDR3: TGTGCCAGCAGCTTCCTTGGGGCAGATGCGCAGTATTTT. This sequence encodes CASSFLGADAQYF. The complete variable domain, with remaining parts taken from reference TRBV7-2 and TRBJ2-3, reads GAGVSQSPSNKVTEKGKDVELRCDPISGHTALYWYRQSLGQGLEFLIYFQGNSAPDKSGLPSDRFSAERTGGSVSTLTIQRTQQEDSAVYLCASSFLGADAQYFGPGTRLTVL.

The genes are TRBV12-3 or TRBV12-4 and TRBJ1-2; a possible D gene is TRBD1 (6 bases). V lost 5 bases to trimming and J lost 4 bases, with 11 bases between them. The CDR3 is 13 amino acids. DNA of the CDR3: TGTGCCAGCAGTCGACAGGCCCGCTATGGCTACACCTTC. Its protein is CASSRQARYGYTF.

The chain is built from TRBV7-2 and TRBJ2-7; 8 bases fit TRBD2. CDR1 is SGHTA and CDR2 is FQGNSA in the germline V gene. This CDR3 has 15 residues. Unmatched junction bases numbered 11, after V lost 3 bases and J lost 7 bases. CDR3 amino acids: CASSFESGGPREQYF. The DNA for the CDR3 is TGTGCCAGCAGCTTTGAGTCGGGAGGGCCCCGGGAGCAGTACTTC. Using reference TRBV7-2 and TRBJ2-7 for the parts outside the CDR3, the full variable domain is GAGVSQSPSNKVTEKGKDVELRCDPISGHTALYWYRQSLGQGLEFLIYFQGNSAPDKSGLPSDRFSAERTGGSVSTLTIQRTQQEDSAVYLCASSFESGGPREQYFGPGTRLTVT.

CDR3 region: CASKGGAEAFF. The CDR3, as DNA: TGTGCCAGTAAGGGAGGGGCTGAAGCTTTCTTT. The chain couples TRBV19 to TRBJ1-1; maybe TRBD1 (5 bases). Per the germline V gene, CDR1 is LNHDA and CDR2 is SQIVND (reference sequence). The CDR3 totals 11 residues. The germline V and J ends were trimmed by 7 bases and 6 bases, with 9 bases remaining between them.

This clonotype was observed a handful of times. The rearrangement joins TRBV20-1 to TRBJ2-3; TRBD1 matches 10 bases. With V trimmed by 3 bases and J by 4 bases, 7 bases remained unmatched. This CDR3 has 15 amino acids. Germline CDR1 DFQATT, CDR2 SNEGSKA (reference sequence). The CDR3 loop is CSARSGTGVPDTQYF. CDR3 nucleotides: TGCAGTGCTAGGTCCGGGACAGGGGTCCCAGATACGCAGTATTTT.

This clonotype was detected a few times. J is TRBJ2-1 and V is TRBV9; weak D call: TRBD1 (6 bases). The germline CDR1 and CDR2 sequences are SGDLS and YYNGEE. CDR3 length equals 15 residues. V gave up 1 base and J gave up 6 bases, with 14 bases separating them. The CDR3 bases are TGTGCCAGCAGCGTACAGGGGTTAAGAGCCAATGAGCAGTTCTTC. This encodes CASSVQGLRANEQFF.

The chain is built from TRBV3-1 and TRBJ2-7, with D tentatively TRBD1 (5 bases). This CDR3 comprises 16 residues. The germline V gene has CDR1 LGHDT and CDR2 YNNKEL (reference sequence). Trimming pared 0 bases from V and 6 bases from J, leaving 18 bases between. The CDR3 reads CASSQDEAGRRLEQYF. The CDR3 nucleotides read TGTGCCAGCAGCCAAGATGAGGCAGGGCGCCGCCTCGAGCAGTACTTC.

The V and J genes are TRBV7-3 and TRBJ1-1; D may be TRBD1 (5 bases). The CDR3 is made up of 15 amino acids. V was clipped by 6 bases and J by 1 base, with 15 bases between them. Germline-derived CDR1 and CDR2 are SGHTA and FQGTGA. CDR3 region: CASRPLEGQNTEAFF. CDR3 DNA: TGTGCCAGCAGACCATTAGAGGGGCAGAACACTGAAGCTTTCTTT. The full variable domain, rest sourced from reference TRBV7-3 and TRBJ1-1, is GAGVSQTPSNKVTEKGKYVELRCDPISGHTALYWYRQSLGQGPEFLIYFQGTGAADDSGLPNDRFFAVRPEGSVSTLKIQRTERGDSAVYLCASRPLEGQNTEAFFGQGTRLTVV.

The sample holds a few counts of this clonotype. The gene calls are TRBV9 and TRBJ2-7; 7 bases are a match to TRBD2. Germline CDR1 and CDR2: SGDLS and YYNGEE. This CDR3 has 14 residues. J lost 7 bases, V lost 0 bases, and 7 bases had no gene match. The DNA of the CDR3 is TGTGCCAGCAGCGTAGTGGCGGGAGAGGGGGAGCAGTACTTC. It encodes CASSVVAGEGEQYF. Filled out from reference TRBV9 and TRBJ2-7, the complete variable domain reads DSGVTQTPKHLITATGQRVTLRCSPRSGDLSVYWYQQSLDQGLQFLIQYYNGEERAKGNILERFSAQQFPDLHSELNLSSLELGDSALYFCASSVVAGEGEQYFGPGTRLTVT.

The sample holds a few counts of this clonotype. The chain links TRBV5-1 to TRBJ2-1; the match to TRBD2 covers 7 bases. This CDR3 comprises 15 residues. The junction had 12 bases not matched to a gene; V was cut back by 2 bases and J by 10 bases. Germline V gene data show CDR1 as SGHRS and CDR2 as YFSETQ. For the CDR3, the DNA is TGCGCCAGCAGCTTTAGGCTAGCGGAGAGGAACGAGCAGTTCTTC. This encodes CASSFRLAERNEQFF. The full variable domain, with the rest looked up from reference TRBV5-1 and TRBJ2-1, is KAGVTQTPRYLIKTRGQQVTLSCSPISGHRSVSWYQQTPGQGLQFLFEYFSETQRNKGNFPGRFSGRQFSNSRSEMNVSTLELGDSALYLCASSFRLAERNEQFFGPGTRLTVL.

This rearrangement joins TRBV6-6 to TRBJ1-5, with TRBD1 matching over 9 bases. This CDR3 contains 15 residues. The V segment lost 5 bases and the J segment 7 bases; nucleotides outside the gene matches: 9. The germline CDR1 and CDR2 sequences are MNHNY and SVGAGI (reference sequence). In nucleotides, the CDR3 is TGTGCCAGCAGTCAGGGGACAGGGAGGAGCCAGCCCCAGCATTTT. This translates into CASSQGTGRSQPQHF.

This clonotype appeared a few times. The chain recombines TRBV4-2 with TRBJ1-1; D not certain. V was trimmed by 0 bases and J by 1 base, leaving 9 bases between them. The germline V gene encodes CDR1 LGHNA and CDR2 YNFKEQ. The CDR3 is 15 amino acids. The CDR3 spells CASSQDRPANTEAFF. The CDR3 bases are TGTGCCAGCAGCCAAGATCGGCCGGCGAACACTGAAGCTTTCTTT.

This clonotype has only a few counts. The CDR3 DNA reads TGTGCCACCAGTGATTCGGGACAGCTTACCATACCAGACCCTCCCAGACGTATGCAGTATTTT. Its translation: CATSDSGQLTIPDPPRRMQYF. V usage is TRBV24-1 and J usage is TRBJ2-3; 7 bases match TRBD1. J lost 11 bases, V lost 2 bases, and 30 bases had no gene match. This CDR3 region has 21 residues. Looked up from germline, CDR1 is KGHDR and CDR2 is SFDVKD.

This clonotype was seen more than once but under ten times. The V gene is TRBV7-9, the J gene TRBJ2-2; unclear D gene. Trimming removed 2 bases at V and 6 bases at J, with 19 bases between. Germline CDR1 is SEHNR and CDR2 is FQNEAQ (reference sequence). This CDR3 comprises 17 residues. CDR3 amino acids: CASSLNTWTTGAGELFF. The CDR3 bases are TGTGCCAGCAGCTTAAACACTTGGACGACGGGCGCCGGGGAGCTGTTTTTT.

A few counts support this clonotype. The chain carries TRBV5-1 and TRBJ2-5; 7 positions agree with TRBD2. The CDR3 runs to 15 residues. The V gene end was trimmed by 1 base and the J gene end by 5 bases; junction bases not matched to a gene: 8. The germline V gene encodes CDR1 SGHRS and CDR2 YFSETQ. CDR3 region: CASSLRWDYFETQYF. In nucleotides, the CDR3 is TGCGCCAGCAGCTTGAGATGGGACTACTTCGAGACCCAGTACTTC.

The chain combines TRBV7-3 with TRBJ2-7; 10 nucleotides match TRBD1. V lost 4 bases and J lost 0; bases outside the gene matches: 3. CDR1 and CDR2 from the germline V gene are SGHTA and FQGTGA. This CDR3 spans 15 amino acids. The CDR3 is CASSWTGGSSYEQYF. The CDR3 DNA sequence: TGTGCCAGCAGCTGGACAGGGGGGTCCTCCTACGAGCAGTACTTC. The full variable domain, in which reference TRBV7-3 and TRBJ2-7 provide the parts outside the CDR3, is GAGVSQTPSNKVTEKGKYVELRCDPISGHTALYWYRQSLGQGPEFLIYFQGTGAADDSGLPNDRFFAVRPEGSVSTLKIQRTERGDSAVYLCASSWTGGSSYEQYFGPGTRLTVT.

The chain recombines TRBV29-1 with TRBJ1-5; D ambiguous. Germline CDR1 SQVTM, CDR2 ANQGSEA. The length of the CDR3 is 12 residues. Trimming stripped 4 bases from V and 0 bases from J, with 4 bases between. The CDR3 loop reads CSVGGSNQPQHF. In DNA, the CDR3 is TGCAGCGTTGGAGGTAGCAATCAGCCCCAGCATTTT.

This sequence joins TRBV5-1 and TRBJ2-3; D gene unclear. Germline V gives CDR1 SGHRS, CDR2 YFSETQ. This CDR3 spans 16 amino acids. Deletions cut 0 bases from V and 0 bases from J, with 11 bases between. CDR3 nucleotide sequence: TGCGCCAGCAGCTTGGCCATCGTACCTAGCACAGATACGCAGTATTTT. It specifies CASSLAIVPSTDTQYF.

There are a few counts of this clonotype. The chain uses TRBV5-1 and TRBJ2-6, with a possible D match to TRBD2 (6 bases). V was shortened by 6 bases and J by 2 bases, with 21 bases between the two germline ends. The V gene's germline CDR1 is SGHRS and CDR2 YFSETQ. This CDR3 has 18 residues. DNA for the CDR3: TGCGCCAGCACCCCCGGGGGACCGGGAAGTGCTGGGGCCAACGTCCTGACTTTC. It yields the protein CASTPGGPGSAGANVLTF.

The genes are TRBV2 and TRBJ2-7; D possibly corresponds to TRBD2 (5 bases). The V end lost 6 bases, the J end lost 7 bases, and 13 bases lay between the germline ends. The CDR3 is 12 amino acids. Per the germline V gene, CDR1 is SNHLY and CDR2 is FYNNEI. The CDR3 DNA follows: TGTGCCAGCAGGGACTTATCCGAGGAGCAGTACTTC. It yields the protein CASRDLSEEQYF.

This clonotype has just a few counts. The CDR3 reads CSVDRHAKNIQYF. Here the CDR3 DNA reads TGCAGCGTTGATCGCCACGCCAAAAACATTCAGTACTTC. This chain connects TRBV29-1 to TRBJ2-4; D is undetermined. Trimming shortened V by 3 bases and J by 1 base, and 7 bases separated the two germline ends. The CDR3 covers 13 residues. The germline CDR1 and CDR2 sequences are SQVTM and ANQGSEA.

This clonotype has just a few counts. This rearrangement joins TRBV27 to TRBJ2-7; TRBD1 aligns across 11 bases. The germline V gene has CDR1 MNHEY and CDR2 SMNVEV (reference sequence). The length of the CDR3 is 18 residues. J lost 0 bases, V lost 5 bases, and 12 bases had no gene match. The CDR3 DNA is TGTGCCAGCAGTAAGGACAGGGGGCGCGTCAGGGGCTCCTACGAGCAGTACTTC. It specifies CASSKDRGRVRGSYEQYF.

CDR3 protein: CASSSGLAASYEQYF. The CDR3 DNA follows: TGCGCCAGCAGCTCTGGACTAGCGGCCTCCTACGAGCAGTACTTC. V is TRBV5-1 and J is TRBJ2-7; 10 bases map to TRBD2. J gave up 0 bases and V 3 bases, and 3 bases lay outside the gene matches. From germline, CDR1 is SGHRS and CDR2 YFSETQ. This CDR3 is built from 15 residues. The variable domain in full, with the rest retrieved from reference TRBV5-1 and TRBJ2-7, is KAGVTQTPRYLIKTRGQQVTLSCSPISGHRSVSWYQQTPGQGLQFLFEYFSETQRNKGNFPGRFSGRQFSNSRSEMNVSTLELGDSALYLCASSSGLAASYEQYFGPGTRLTVT.

This clonotype was counted at least ten times. V gene TRBV24-1 combines with J gene TRBJ2-7; a weak D match, TRBD2 (5 bases). The CDR3 contains 13 residues. The V gene's germline CDR1 is KGHDR and CDR2 SFDVKD. The V and J ends lost 3 bases and 3 bases respectively, with 8 bases between them. The CDR3 nucleotides read TGTGCCACCAGTGATGGAGGAGGCTACGAGCAGTACTTC. This gives the protein CATSDGGGYEQYF.

This clonotype was seen only a few times. V gene TRBV7-2 combines with J gene TRBJ1-5; TRBD1 might be the D (6 bases). V was clipped by 1 base and J by 6 bases, with 10 bases between them. CDR3 size: 14 residues. Germline loops: CDR1 SGHTA, CDR2 FQGNSA. CDR3 protein: CASSLGGPGQPQHF. CDR3 sequence (DNA): TGTGCCAGCAGCTTAGGGGGGCCGGGTCAGCCCCAGCATTTT.

The chain uses TRBV4-2 and TRBJ2-3; unclear D gene. Trimming left V 6 bases short and J 2 bases short, with 12 bases between. Germline assignment: CDR1 LGHNA and CDR2 YNFKEQ. The CDR3 totals 14 residues. In nucleotides, the CDR3 is TGTGCCAGCAGAGTGGCCGGAAACACAGATACGCAGTATTTT. It encodes CASRVAGNTDTQYF.